Below are 10 T cell receptor beta chains sequenced from a single sample in a study of cytomegalovirus exposure and HLA in healthy donors. Both 60 Vbeta primers and 13 Jbeta primers went into the PCR. Measured with immunoSEQ multiplex PCR; TCRdb has only the in-frame clones, and not every one. The data contain 100,000 to 150,000 clones, roughly 80% of them seen just once; the ten biggest clones take up about 6%. The sample was PBMCs. The source of these receptors is a woman in her thirties or forties in good health and CMV-seronegative.

The CDR3: CSVLRQGAPYEQYF. The CDR3 DNA sequence: TGCAGCGTTCTCCGACAGGGGGCCCCCTACGAGCAGTACTTC. V gene TRBV29-1 combines with J gene TRBJ2-7; 10 nucleotides line up with TRBD1. With 5 bases clipped from V and 2 bases from J, the junction kept 6 bases outside the gene matches. From germline, CDR1 is SQVTM and CDR2 ANQGSEA. The CDR3 runs to 14 residues.

The rearrangement links TRBV14 to TRBJ2-1, with a possible D match to TRBD1 (6 bases). The CDR3 contains 14 residues. Per germline, CDR1 SGHDN and CDR2 FVKESK. Trimming took 11 bases from V and 4 from J, leaving 18 bases between them. The CDR3 protein is CARARGQKYNEQFF. The CDR3 bases are TGTGCCCGCGCGAGGGGACAAAAGTACAATGAGCAGTTCTTC.

The chain combines TRBV28 with TRBJ2-2, with a weak D call TRBD2 (5 bases). This CDR3 is built from 16 residues. The V end was cut by 6 bases, the J end by 1 base, with 15 bases between. The germline gives CDR1 MDHEN, CDR2 SYDVKM. Here the CDR3 reads CASRPNRGQNTGELFF. The CDR3 DNA follows: TGTGCCAGCAGGCCCAACCGAGGGCAGAACACCGGGGAGCTGTTTTTT.

Only a few counts were recorded for this clone. The gene calls are TRBV2 and TRBJ2-7; 9 bases fit TRBD1. V dropped 6 bases and J dropped 3; count of bases not matched to a gene: 12. In germline, CDR1 is SNHLY, CDR2 FYNNEI. The CDR3 covers 16 residues. In nucleotides, the CDR3 is TGTGCCAGCAGCGGCGCTCCGGGACAGGGTAGCTACGAGCAGTACTTC. It translates to CASSGAPGQGSYEQYF.

Only a few counts were recorded for this clone. The chain employs TRBV29-1 and TRBJ2-3; D is ambiguous. The CDR3 spans 13 residues. The V and J ends lost 5 bases and 6 bases respectively, with 15 bases between them. Germline values: CDR1 SQVTM, CDR2 ANQGSEA. The CDR3 loop is CSVSSVGQDTQYF. The CDR3 coding sequence is TGCAGCGTTTCCTCGGTGGGCCAGGATACGCAGTATTTT.

The chain employs TRBV15 and TRBJ2-5; the match to TRBD2 covers 10 bases. With V trimmed by 0 bases and J by 11 bases, 12 bases remained unmatched. Germline V gene data show CDR1 as LNHNV and CDR2 as YYDKDF (reference sequence). This CDR3 has 16 residues. CDR3 sequence (DNA): TGTGCCACCAGCAGAGATCGTAGCGGGGGGCAAGGAGGGCAGTACTTC. This sequence encodes CATSRDRSGGQGGQYF.

The rearrangement links TRBV20-1 to TRBJ1-1; perhaps TRBD1 as D (6 bases). Germline CDR1 reads DFQATT; CDR2 reads SNEGSKA (reference sequence). This CDR3 is 10 amino acids long. Trimming left V 5 bases short and J 11 bases short, with 12 bases between. Here the CDR3 reads CSAGQGHAFF. CDR3 DNA sequence: TGCAGTGCTGGGCAGGGGCACGCTTTCTTT.

The V gene is TRBV2, the J gene TRBJ1-6, with 8 bases lining up with TRBD1. The junction had 8 bases not matched to a gene; V was cut back by 3 bases and J by 13 bases. CDR3 size: 14 residues. Germline V gene data show CDR1 as SNHLY and CDR2 as FYNNEI. Here the CDR3 reads CASSDGQGGFPLHF. CDR3 in DNA: TGTGCCAGCAGTGATGGACAGGGAGGTTTCCCCCTCCACTTT.

V and J are TRBV4-3 and TRBJ2-3; 16 positions match TRBD2. The junction had 13 bases not matched to a gene; V was cut back by 3 bases and J by 4 bases. Germline V lookup: CDR1 LGHNA, CDR2 YSLEER. CDR3 length: 20 residues. The CDR3 reads CASSHLAPGLAGGVADTQYF. The CDR3 region has the DNA TGCGCCAGCAGCCATCTTGCCCCGGGACTAGCGGGAGGGGTGGCAGATACGCAGTATTTT.

This clone was detected only a few times. This chain connects TRBV27 to TRBJ1-1; 7 bases line up with TRBD1. J was trimmed by 0 bases and V by 5 bases; bases with no gene match: 6. CDR1 and CDR2 (germline): MNHEY, SMNVEV (reference sequence). The CDR3 extends over 15 amino acids. This CDR3 reads CASSLYRGMNTEAFF. The CDR3 nucleotides read TGTGCCAGCAGTCTCTACAGGGGTATGAACACTGAAGCTTTCTTT.